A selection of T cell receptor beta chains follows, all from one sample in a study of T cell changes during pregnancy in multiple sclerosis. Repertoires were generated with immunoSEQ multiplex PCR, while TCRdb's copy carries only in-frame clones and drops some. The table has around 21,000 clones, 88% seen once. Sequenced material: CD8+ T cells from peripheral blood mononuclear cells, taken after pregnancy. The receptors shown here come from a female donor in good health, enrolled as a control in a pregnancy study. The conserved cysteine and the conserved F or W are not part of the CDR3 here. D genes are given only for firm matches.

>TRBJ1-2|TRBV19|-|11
ASSSEVAYGYT
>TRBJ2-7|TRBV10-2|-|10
ASRQGGHEQY
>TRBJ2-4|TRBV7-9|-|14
ASSSPGPTAKNIQY
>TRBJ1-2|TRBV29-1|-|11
SGIDKDDYGYT
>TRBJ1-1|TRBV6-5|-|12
ASSYSIRGTEAF
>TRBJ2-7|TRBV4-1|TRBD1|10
ASRDRTYEQY
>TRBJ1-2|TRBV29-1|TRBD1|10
SALQGAGGYT
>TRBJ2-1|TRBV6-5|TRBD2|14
ASSYRLAYTYNEQF
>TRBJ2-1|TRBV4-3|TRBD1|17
ASSQERQGARWSYNEQF
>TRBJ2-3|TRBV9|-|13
ASSVREPSTDTQY
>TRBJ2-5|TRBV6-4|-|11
ASSMAEQETQY
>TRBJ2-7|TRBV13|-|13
ASSLTHGSRDEQY
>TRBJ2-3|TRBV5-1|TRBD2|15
ASSLATTAGGTDTQY